The sequence of this T cell receptor beta chain was determined in a study of blood T cell repertoires in COVID-19. CDR1 is SEHNR, CDR2 FQNEAQ, per germline (reference sequence). The CDR3 length is 14 residues. V was clipped by 2 bases and J by 5 bases, with 12 bases between them. Here immunoSEQ multiplex PCR was the method, and the copy in TCRdb shows in-frame clones only, minus some. The data show 200,000 to 250,000 clones, around 84% seen once. The sample consisted of peripheral blood. This chain joins TRBV7-9 and TRBJ2-5, with D maybe TRBD1 (6 bases). This clonotype was obtained from a woman of 80 years or more with active or convalescent COVID-19. The CDR3 nucleotides are TGTGCCAGCAGCTTAATGGGGGCCGGGGAGACCCAGTACTTC. It encodes CASSLMGAGETQYF.